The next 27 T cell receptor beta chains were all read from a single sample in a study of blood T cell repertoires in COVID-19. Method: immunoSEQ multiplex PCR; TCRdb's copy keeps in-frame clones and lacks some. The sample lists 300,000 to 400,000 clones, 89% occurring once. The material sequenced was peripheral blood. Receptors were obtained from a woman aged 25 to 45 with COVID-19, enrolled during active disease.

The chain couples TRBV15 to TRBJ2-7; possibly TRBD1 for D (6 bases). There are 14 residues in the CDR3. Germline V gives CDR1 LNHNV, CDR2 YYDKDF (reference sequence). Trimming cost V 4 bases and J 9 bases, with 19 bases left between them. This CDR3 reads CATSKPAASGVQYV. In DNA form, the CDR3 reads TGTGCCACCAGCAAACCAGCAGCCTCAGGGGTGCAGTACGTC.

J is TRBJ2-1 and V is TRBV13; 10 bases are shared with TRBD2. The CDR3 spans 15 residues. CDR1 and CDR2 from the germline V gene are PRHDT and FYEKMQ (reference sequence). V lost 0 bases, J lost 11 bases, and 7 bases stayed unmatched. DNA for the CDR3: TGTGCCAGCAGCTTAGGCCCTCTAGCGGGGGACCAGCAGTTCTTC. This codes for CASSLGPLAGDQQFF. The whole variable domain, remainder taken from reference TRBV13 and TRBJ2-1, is AAGVIQSPRHLIKEKRETATLKCYPIPRHDTVYWYQQGPGQDPQFLISFYEKMQSDKGSIPDRFSAQQFSDYHSELNMSSLELGDSALYFCASSLGPLAGDQQFFGPGTRLTVL.

CDR3 DNA: TGTGCCAGCAACACCGGGACAGGGGGGACCGGGGAGCTGTTTTTT. Encoded protein: CASNTGTGGTGELFF. The chain couples TRBV6-5 to TRBJ2-2; 11 nucleotides match TRBD1. There are 15 residues in the CDR3. V lost 7 bases to trimming and J lost 5 bases; unmatched junction nucleotides: 6. Germline values: CDR1 MNHEY, CDR2 SVGAGI.

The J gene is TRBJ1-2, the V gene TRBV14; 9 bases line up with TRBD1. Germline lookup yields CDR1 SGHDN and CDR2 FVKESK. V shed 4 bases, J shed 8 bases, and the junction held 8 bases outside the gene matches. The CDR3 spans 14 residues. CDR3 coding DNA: TGTGCCAGCAGCCGGGACAGGGAGCCTAGCGGCTACACCTTC. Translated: CASSRDREPSGYTF.

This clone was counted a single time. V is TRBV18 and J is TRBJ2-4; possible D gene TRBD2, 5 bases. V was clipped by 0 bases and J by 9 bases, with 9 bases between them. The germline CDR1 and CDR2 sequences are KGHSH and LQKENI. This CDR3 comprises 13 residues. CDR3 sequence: CASSPPEGFIQYF. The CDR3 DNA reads TGTGCCAGCTCACCACCAGAGGGTTTCATTCAGTACTTC.

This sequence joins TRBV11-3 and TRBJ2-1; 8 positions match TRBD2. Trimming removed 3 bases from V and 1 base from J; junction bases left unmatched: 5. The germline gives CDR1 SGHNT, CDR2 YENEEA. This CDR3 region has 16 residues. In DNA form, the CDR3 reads TGTGCCAGCAGCTTTAGGGCTAGCGGGTCCTACAATGAGCAGTTCTTC. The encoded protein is CASSFRASGSYNEQFF.

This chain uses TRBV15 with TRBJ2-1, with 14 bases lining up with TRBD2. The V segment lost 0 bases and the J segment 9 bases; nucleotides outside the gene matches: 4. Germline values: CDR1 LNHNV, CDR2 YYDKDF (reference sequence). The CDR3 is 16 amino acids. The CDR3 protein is CATSRDIGTSGSEQFF. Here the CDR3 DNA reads TGTGCCACCAGCAGAGATATTGGGACTAGCGGGAGTGAGCAGTTCTTC.

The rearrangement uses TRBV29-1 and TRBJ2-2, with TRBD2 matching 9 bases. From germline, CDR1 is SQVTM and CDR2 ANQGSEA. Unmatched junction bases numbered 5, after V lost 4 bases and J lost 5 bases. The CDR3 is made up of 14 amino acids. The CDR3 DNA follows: TGCAGCGTTGGGGGGCTAGCGGGAACCGGGGAGCTGTTTTTT. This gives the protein CSVGGLAGTGELFF.

CDR3 DNA: TGCGCCAGCAGCCAAGGGTGGGGCGGGGGACTCACAGATACGCAGTATTTT. It specifies CASSQGWGGGLTDTQYF. The rearrangement links TRBV4-1 to TRBJ2-3; 7 bases match TRBD2. The CDR3 runs 17 residues. The germline V gene has CDR1 MGHRA and CDR2 YSYEKL. The junction had 9 bases not matched to a gene; V was cut back by 1 base and J by 2 bases.

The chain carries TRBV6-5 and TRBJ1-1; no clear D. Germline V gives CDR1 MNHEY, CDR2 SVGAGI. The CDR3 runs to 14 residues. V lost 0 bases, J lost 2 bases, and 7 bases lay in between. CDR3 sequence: CASSYSRLNTEAFF. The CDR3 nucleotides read TGTGCCAGCAGTTACTCGCGGCTAAACACTGAAGCTTTCTTT.

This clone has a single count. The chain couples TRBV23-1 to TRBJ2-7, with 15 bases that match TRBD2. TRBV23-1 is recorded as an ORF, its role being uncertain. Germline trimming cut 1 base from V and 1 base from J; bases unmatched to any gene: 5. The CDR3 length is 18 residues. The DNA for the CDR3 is TGCGCCAGCAGTCAATTCGGACTAGCGGGAGGGCCTTCCTACGAGCAGTACGTC. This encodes CASSQFGLAGGPSYEQYV.

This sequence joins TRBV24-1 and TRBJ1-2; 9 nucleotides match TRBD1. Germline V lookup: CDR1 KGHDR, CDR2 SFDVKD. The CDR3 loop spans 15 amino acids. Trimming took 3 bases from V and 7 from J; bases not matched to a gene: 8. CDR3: CATSDPGTGTFGYTF. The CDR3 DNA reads TGTGCCACCAGTGATCCCGGGACAGGGACTTTTGGCTACACCTTC.

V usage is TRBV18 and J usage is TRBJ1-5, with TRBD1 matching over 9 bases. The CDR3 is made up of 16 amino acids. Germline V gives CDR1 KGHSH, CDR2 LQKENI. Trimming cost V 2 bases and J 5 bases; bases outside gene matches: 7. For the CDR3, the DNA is TGTGCCAGCTCACCAACCGGGACAGGGTATCATCAGCCCCAGCATTTT. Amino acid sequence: CASSPTGTGYHQPQHF.

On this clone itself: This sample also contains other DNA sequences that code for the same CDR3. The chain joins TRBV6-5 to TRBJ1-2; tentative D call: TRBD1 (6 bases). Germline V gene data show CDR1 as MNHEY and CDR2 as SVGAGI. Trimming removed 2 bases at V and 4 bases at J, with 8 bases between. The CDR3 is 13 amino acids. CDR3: CASSYSRGYGYTF. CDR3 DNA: TGTGCCAGCAGTTACAGCAGGGGCTATGGCTACACCTTC.

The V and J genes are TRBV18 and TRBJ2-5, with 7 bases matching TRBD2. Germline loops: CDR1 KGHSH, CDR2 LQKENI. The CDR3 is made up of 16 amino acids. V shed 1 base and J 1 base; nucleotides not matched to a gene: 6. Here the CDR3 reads CASSPRRGEGQETQYF. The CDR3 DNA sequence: TGTGCCAGCTCACCACGTCGGGGGGAGGGCCAAGAGACCCAGTACTTC. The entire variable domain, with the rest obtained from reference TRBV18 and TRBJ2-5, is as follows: NAGVMQNPRHLVRRRGQEARLRCSPMKGHSHVYWYRQLPEEGLKFMVYLQKENIIDESGMPKERFSAEFPKEGPSILRIQQVVRGDSAAYFCASSPRRGEGQETQYFGPGTRLLVL.

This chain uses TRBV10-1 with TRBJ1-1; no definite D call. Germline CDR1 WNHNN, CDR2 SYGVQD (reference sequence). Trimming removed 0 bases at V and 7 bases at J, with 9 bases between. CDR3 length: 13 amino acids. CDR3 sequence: CASSESEIGEAFF. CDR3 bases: TGCGCCAGCAGTGAGTCGGAGATAGGTGAAGCTTTCTTT.

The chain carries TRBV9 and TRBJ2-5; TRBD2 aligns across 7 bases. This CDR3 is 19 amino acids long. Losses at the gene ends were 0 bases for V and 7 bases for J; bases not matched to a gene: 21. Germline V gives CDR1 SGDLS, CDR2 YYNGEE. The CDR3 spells CASSVDPAGPNNPRGTQYF. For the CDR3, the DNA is TGTGCCAGCAGCGTAGACCCAGCGGGGCCCAATAATCCAAGAGGGACCCAGTACTTC.

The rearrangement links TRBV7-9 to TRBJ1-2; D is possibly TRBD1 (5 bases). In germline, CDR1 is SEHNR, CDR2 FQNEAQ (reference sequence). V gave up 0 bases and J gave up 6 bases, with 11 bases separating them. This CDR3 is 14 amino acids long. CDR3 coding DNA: TGTGCCAGCAGCTTAGCAGGACAATCTCATGGCTACACCTTC. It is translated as CASSLAGQSHGYTF.

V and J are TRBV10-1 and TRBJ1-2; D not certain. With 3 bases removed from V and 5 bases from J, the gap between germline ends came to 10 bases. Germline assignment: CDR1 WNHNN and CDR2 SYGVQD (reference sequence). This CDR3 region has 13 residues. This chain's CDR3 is CASSERTGYGYTF. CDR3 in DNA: TGCGCCAGCAGTGAACGAACGGGGTATGGCTACACCTTC.

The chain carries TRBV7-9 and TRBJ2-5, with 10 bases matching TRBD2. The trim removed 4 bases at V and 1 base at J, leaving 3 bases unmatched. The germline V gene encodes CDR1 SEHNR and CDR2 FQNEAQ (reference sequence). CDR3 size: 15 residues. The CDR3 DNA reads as TGTGCCAGCAGCTCAGCGGGGGGGATCCAAGAGACCCAGTACTTC. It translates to CASSSAGGIQETQYF.

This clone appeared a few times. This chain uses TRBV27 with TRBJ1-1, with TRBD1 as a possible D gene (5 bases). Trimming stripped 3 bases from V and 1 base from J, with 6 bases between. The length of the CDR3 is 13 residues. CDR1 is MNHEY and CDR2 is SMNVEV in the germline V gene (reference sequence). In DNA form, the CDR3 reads TGTGCCAGCAGTTTGGGGCAGAACACTGAAGCTTTCTTT. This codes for CASSLGQNTEAFF.

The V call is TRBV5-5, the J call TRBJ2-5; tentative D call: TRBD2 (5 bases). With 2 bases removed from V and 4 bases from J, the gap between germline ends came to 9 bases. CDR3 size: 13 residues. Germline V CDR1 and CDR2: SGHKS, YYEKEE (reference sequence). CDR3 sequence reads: CASSFLASETQYF. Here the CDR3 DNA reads TGTGCCAGCAGCTTTCTAGCTTCAGAGACCCAGTACTTC.

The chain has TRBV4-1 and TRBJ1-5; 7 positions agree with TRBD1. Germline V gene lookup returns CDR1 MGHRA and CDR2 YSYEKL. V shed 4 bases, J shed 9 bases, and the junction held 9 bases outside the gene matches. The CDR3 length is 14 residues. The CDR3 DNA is TGCGCCAGCAGCCCGAGACAGGGACAAGGGCCCCAGCATTTT. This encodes CASSPRQGQGPQHF.

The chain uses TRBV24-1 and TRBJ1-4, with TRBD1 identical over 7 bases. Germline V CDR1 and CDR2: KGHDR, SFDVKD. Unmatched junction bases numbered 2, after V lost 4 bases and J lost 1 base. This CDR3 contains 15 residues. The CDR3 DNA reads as TGTGCCACCAGTGAAGGGGGCTTAACTAATGAAAAACTGTTTTTT. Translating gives CATSEGGLTNEKLFF.

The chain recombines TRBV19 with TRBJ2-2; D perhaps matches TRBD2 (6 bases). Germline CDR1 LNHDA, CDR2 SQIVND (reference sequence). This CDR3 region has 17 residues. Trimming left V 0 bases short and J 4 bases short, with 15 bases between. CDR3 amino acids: CASSIEGLRVVTGELFF. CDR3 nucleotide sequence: TGTGCCAGTAGTATAGAAGGACTAAGGGTAGTCACCGGGGAGCTGTTTTTT.

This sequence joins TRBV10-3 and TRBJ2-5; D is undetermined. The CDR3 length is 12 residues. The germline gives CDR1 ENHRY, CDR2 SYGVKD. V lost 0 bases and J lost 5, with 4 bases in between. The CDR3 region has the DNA TGTGCCATCAGTGAGTCAGAGGAGACCCAGTACTTC. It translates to CAISESEETQYF.

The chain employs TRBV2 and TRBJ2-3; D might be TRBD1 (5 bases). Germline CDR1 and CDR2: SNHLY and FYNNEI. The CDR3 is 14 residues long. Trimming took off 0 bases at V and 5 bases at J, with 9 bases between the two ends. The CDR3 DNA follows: TGTGCCAGCAGTGAAGCTCAGGGTGAAGATACGCAGTATTTT. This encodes CASSEAQGEDTQYF.